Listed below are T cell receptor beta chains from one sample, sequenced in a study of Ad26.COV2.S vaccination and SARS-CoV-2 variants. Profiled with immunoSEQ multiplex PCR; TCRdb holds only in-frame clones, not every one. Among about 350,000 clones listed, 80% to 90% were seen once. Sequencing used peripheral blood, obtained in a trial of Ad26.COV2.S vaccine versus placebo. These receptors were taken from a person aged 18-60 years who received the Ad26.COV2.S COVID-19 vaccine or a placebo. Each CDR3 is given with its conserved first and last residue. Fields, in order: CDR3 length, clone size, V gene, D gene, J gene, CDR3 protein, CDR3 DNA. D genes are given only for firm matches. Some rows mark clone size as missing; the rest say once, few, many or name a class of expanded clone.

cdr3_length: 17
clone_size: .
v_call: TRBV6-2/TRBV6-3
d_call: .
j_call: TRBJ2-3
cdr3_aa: CASSYSKGDVGRDTQYF
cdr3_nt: TGTGCCAGCAGTTACAGTAAGGGGGACGTCGGTCGAGATACGCAGTATTTT

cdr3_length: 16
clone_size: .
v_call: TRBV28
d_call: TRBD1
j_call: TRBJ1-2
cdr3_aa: CASSLPTGDLNYGYTF
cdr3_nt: TGTGCCAGCAGTTTGCCAACAGGGGACCTGAACTATGGCTACACCTTC

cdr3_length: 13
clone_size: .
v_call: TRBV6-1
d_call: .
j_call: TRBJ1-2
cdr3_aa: CASSPGVNYGYTF
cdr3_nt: TGTGCCAGCAGTCCGGGGGTGAACTATGGCTACACCTTC

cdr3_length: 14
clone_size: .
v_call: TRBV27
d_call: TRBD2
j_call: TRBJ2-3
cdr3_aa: CASSLSAGADTQYF
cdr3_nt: TGTGCCAGCAGTTTATCAGCGGGGGCAGATACGCAGTATTTT

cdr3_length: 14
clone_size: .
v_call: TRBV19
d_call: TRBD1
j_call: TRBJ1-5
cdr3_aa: CASSIQGGNQPQHF
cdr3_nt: TGTGCCAGTAGTATTCAGGGGGGCAATCAGCCCCAGCATTTT

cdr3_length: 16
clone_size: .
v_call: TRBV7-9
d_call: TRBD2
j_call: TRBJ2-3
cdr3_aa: CASSPRTSGTTDTQYF
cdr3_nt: TGTGCCAGCAGCCCCCGGACTAGCGGGACCACAGATACGCAGTATTTT

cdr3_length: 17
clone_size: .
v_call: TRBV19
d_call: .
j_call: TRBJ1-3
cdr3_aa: CASSPRSLPWSGNTIYF
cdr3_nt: TGTGCCAGTAGTCCCCGTTCCCTTCCATGGTCTGGAAACACCATATATTTT

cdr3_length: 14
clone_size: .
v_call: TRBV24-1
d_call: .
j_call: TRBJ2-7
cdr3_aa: CATSDLSQGGEQYF
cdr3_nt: TGTGCCACCAGTGATTTGAGTCAGGGTGGCGAGCAGTACTTC

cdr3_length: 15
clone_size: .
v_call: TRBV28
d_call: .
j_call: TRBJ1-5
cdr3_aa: CASSFRQSGLQPQHF
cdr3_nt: TGTGCCAGCAGTTTCCGCCAGAGTGGCCTGCAGCCCCAGCATTTT

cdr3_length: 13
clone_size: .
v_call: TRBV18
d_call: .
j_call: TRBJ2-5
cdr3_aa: CASSPSGWETQYF
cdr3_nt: TGTGCCAGCTCACCAAGTGGGTGGGAGACCCAGTACTTC

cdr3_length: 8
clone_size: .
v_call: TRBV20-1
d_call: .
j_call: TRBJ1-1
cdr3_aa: CSAPEAFF
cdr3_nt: TGCAGTGCGCCTGAAGCTTTCTTT

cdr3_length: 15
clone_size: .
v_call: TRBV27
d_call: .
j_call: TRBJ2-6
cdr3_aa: CASSSPGPGANVLTF
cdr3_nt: TGTGCCAGCAGTTCTCCGGGTCCCGGGGCCAACGTCCTGACTTTC

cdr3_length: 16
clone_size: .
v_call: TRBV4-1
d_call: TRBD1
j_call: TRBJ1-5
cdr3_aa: CASSRGGEQGAQPQHF
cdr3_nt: TGCGCCAGCAGCCGGGGCGGGGAACAGGGGGCTCAGCCCCAGCATTTT

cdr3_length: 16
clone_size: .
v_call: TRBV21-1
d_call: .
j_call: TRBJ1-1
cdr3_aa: CASSKEAGAANTEAFF
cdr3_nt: TGTGCCAGCAGCAAAGAAGCGGGGGCGGCGAACACTGAAGCTTTCTTT

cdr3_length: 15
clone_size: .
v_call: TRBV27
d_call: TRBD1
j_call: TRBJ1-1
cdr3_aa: CASSFRTGPLDEAFF
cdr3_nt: TGTGCCAGCAGTTTCCGGACAGGCCCCCTGGATGAAGCTTTCTTT

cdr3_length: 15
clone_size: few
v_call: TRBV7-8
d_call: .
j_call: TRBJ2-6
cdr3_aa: CASSPGYLVANVLTF
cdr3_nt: TGTGCCAGCAGCCCCGGTTACTTAGTGGCCAACGTCCTGACTTTC

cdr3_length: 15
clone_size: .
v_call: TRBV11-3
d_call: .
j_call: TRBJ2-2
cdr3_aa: CASSLQNANTGELFF
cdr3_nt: TGTGCCAGCAGCTTACAGAACGCGAACACCGGGGAGCTGTTTTTT

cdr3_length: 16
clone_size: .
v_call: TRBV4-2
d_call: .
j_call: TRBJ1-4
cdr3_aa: CASSQERGVGNEKLFF
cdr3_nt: TGTGCCAGCAGCCAAGAGAGGGGGGTAGGGAATGAAAAACTGTTTTTT

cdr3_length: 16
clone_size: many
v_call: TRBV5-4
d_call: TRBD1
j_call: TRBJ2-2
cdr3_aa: CASSLGRGQVTGELFF
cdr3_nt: TGTGCCAGCAGCTTGGGGCGGGGACAGGTCACCGGGGAGCTGTTTTTT

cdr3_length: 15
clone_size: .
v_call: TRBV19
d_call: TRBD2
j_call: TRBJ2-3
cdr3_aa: CASSISPSTSGMKYF
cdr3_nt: TGTGCCAGTAGTATATCCCCTTCGACTAGCGGGATGAAGTATTTT

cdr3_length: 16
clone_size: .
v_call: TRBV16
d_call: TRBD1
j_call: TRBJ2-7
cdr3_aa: CASSQSSGTGNEEQYF
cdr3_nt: TGTGCCAGCAGCCAATCGTCCGGGACAGGGAACGAGGAGCAGTACTTC

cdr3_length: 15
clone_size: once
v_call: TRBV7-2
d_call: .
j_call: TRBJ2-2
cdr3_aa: CASSSVLAATGELFF
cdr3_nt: TGTGCCAGCAGCTCGGTGCTGGCGGCCACCGGGGAGCTGTTTTTT

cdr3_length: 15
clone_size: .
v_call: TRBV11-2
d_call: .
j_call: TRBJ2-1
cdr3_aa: CASSLELGAYNEQFF
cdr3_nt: TGTGCCAGCAGCTTAGAGCTGGGAGCCTACAATGAGCAGTTCTTC

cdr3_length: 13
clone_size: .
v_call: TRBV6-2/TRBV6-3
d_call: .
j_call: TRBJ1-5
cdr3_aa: CASSYPGLSPRHF
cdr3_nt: TGTGCCAGCAGTTACCCTGGATTATCCCCACGGCATTTT

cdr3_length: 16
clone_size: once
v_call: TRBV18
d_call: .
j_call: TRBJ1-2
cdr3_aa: CASSPPGGSGGIGYTF
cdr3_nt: TGTGCCAGCTCACCACCTGGGGGATCCGGAGGGATTGGCTACACCTTC

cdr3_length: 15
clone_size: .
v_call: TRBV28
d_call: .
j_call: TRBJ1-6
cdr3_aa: CASSFEVSYNSPLHF
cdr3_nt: TGTGCCAGCAGTTTCGAAGTCTCCTATAATTCACCCCTCCACTTT

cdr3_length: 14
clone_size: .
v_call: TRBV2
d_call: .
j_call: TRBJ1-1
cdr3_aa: CASSEGGPITEAFF
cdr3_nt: TGTGCCAGCAGTGAGGGGGGGCCCATCACTGAAGCTTTCTTT

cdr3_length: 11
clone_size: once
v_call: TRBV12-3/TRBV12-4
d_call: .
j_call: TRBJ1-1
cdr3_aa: CASSSNTEAFF
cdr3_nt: TGTGCCAGCAGTTCCAACACTGAAGCTTTCTTT